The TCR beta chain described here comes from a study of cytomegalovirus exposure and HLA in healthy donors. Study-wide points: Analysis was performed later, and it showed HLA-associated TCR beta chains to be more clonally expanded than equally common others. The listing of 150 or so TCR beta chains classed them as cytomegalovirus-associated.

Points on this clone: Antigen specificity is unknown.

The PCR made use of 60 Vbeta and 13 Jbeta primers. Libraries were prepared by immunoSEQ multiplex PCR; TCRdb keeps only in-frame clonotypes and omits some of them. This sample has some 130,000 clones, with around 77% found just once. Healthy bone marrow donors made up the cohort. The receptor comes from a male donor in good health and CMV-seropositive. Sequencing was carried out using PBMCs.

The CDR3 region has the DNA TGTGCCAGCAAGGCTGCAGGGTGGAACGAGCAGTACTTC. Translation gives CASKAAGWNEQYF. The chain has TRBV6-6 and TRBJ2-7; D is possibly TRBD1 (5 bases). The CDR3 runs 13 residues. Germline CDR1 and CDR2: MNHNY and SVGAGI (reference sequence). The germline V and J ends were trimmed by 7 bases and 5 bases, with 15 bases remaining between them.